This TCR beta chain was captured by sequencing in a study of blood T cell repertoires in COVID-19. Turning to the study itself: Specimens from acute and convalescent COVID-19 originated in the United States, Italy and Spain.

Only in-frame clones appear in the TCRdb table, and some are missing; sequencing was by immunoSEQ multiplex PCR. The top ten hold roughly 2% of the sample, which has 200,000 or so clones, 75% to 90% seen once. The V gene's germline CDR1 is MNHEY and CDR2 SVGEGT. The CDR3 covers 18 residues. V was trimmed by 2 bases and J by 5 bases, leaving 25 bases between them. The source material was peripheral blood. This clonotype was sampled from a man aged 70-80 years with active or convalescent COVID-19. The V call is TRBV6-2 or TRBV6-3, the J call TRBJ2-7; D possibly corresponds to TRBD1 (6 bases). CDR3 sequence: CASSYELIVQGSQDEQYF. The CDR3 region has the DNA TGTGCCAGCAGTTACGAACTGATAGTACAGGGTAGCCAGGACGAGCAGTACTTC.